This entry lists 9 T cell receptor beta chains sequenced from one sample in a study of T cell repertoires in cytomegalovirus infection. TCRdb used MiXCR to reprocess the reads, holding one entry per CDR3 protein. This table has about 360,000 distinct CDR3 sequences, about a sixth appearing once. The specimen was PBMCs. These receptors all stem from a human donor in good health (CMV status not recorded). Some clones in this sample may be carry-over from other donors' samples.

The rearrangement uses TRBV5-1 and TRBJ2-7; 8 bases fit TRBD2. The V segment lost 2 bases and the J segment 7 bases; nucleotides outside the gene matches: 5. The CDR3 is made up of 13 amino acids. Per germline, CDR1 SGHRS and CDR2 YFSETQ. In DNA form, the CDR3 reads TGCGCCAGCAGCTTAACAGGGACTAGGGAGCAGTACTTC. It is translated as CASSLTGTREQYF.

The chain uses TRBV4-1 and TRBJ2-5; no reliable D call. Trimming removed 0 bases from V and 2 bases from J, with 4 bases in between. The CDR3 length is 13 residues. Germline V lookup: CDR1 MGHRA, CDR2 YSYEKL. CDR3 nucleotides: TGCGCCAGCAGCCAAGAGGGGCAAGAGACCCAGTACTTC. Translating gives CASSQEGQETQYF.

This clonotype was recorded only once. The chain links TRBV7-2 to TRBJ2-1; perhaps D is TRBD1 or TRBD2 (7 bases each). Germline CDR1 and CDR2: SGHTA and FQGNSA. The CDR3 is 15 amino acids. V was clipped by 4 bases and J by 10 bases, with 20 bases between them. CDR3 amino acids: CASSSRTRGRREQFF. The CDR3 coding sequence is TGTGCCAGCAGCTCAAGGACTAGGGGGCGGCGGGAGCAGTTCTTC.

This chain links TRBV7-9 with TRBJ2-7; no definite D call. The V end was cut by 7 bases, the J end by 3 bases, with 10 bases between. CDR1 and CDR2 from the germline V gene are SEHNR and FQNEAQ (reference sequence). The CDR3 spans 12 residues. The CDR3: CASTVMGYEQYF. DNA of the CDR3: TGTGCCAGCACTGTAATGGGCTACGAGCAGTACTTC.

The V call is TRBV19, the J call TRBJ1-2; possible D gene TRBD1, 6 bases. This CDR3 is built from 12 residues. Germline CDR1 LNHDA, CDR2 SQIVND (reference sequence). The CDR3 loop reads CADPQGAYGYTF. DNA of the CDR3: TGTGCAGACCCACAGGGAGCCTATGGCTACACCTTC.

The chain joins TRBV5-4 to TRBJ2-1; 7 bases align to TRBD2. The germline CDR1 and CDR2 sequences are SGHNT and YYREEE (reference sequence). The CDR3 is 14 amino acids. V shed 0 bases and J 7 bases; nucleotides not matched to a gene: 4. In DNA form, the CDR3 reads TGTGCCAGCAGCTTGGGCGGGAGTAGAAATGAGCAGTTCTTC. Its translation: CASSLGGSRNEQFF.

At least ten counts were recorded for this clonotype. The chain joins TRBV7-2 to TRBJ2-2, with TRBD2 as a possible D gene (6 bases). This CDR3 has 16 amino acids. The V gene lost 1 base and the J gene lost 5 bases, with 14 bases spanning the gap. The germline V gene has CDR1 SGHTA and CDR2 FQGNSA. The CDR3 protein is CASSLDPGGLTGELFF. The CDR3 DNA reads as TGTGCCAGCAGCTTAGACCCTGGGGGGTTGACCGGGGAGCTGTTTTTT.

The CDR3 nucleotides are TGTGCCAGCAGTGTGTGGGCTAGCGGGGGAAATGAGCAGTTCTTC. This codes for CASSVWASGGNEQFF. The chain combines TRBV6-2 or TRBV6-3 with TRBJ2-1, with 10 positions matching TRBD2. Germline V gene lookup returns CDR1 MNHEY and CDR2 SVGEGT. Losses at the gene ends were 5 bases for V and 7 bases for J; bases not matched to a gene: 8. The CDR3 totals 15 residues.

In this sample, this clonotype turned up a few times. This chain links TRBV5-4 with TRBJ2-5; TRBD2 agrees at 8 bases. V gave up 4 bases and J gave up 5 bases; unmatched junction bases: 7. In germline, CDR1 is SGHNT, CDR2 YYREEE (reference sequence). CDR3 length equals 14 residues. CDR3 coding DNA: TGTGCCAGCAGCGGGGGTGGACTAGCCGAGACCCAGTACTTC. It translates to CASSGGGLAETQYF.